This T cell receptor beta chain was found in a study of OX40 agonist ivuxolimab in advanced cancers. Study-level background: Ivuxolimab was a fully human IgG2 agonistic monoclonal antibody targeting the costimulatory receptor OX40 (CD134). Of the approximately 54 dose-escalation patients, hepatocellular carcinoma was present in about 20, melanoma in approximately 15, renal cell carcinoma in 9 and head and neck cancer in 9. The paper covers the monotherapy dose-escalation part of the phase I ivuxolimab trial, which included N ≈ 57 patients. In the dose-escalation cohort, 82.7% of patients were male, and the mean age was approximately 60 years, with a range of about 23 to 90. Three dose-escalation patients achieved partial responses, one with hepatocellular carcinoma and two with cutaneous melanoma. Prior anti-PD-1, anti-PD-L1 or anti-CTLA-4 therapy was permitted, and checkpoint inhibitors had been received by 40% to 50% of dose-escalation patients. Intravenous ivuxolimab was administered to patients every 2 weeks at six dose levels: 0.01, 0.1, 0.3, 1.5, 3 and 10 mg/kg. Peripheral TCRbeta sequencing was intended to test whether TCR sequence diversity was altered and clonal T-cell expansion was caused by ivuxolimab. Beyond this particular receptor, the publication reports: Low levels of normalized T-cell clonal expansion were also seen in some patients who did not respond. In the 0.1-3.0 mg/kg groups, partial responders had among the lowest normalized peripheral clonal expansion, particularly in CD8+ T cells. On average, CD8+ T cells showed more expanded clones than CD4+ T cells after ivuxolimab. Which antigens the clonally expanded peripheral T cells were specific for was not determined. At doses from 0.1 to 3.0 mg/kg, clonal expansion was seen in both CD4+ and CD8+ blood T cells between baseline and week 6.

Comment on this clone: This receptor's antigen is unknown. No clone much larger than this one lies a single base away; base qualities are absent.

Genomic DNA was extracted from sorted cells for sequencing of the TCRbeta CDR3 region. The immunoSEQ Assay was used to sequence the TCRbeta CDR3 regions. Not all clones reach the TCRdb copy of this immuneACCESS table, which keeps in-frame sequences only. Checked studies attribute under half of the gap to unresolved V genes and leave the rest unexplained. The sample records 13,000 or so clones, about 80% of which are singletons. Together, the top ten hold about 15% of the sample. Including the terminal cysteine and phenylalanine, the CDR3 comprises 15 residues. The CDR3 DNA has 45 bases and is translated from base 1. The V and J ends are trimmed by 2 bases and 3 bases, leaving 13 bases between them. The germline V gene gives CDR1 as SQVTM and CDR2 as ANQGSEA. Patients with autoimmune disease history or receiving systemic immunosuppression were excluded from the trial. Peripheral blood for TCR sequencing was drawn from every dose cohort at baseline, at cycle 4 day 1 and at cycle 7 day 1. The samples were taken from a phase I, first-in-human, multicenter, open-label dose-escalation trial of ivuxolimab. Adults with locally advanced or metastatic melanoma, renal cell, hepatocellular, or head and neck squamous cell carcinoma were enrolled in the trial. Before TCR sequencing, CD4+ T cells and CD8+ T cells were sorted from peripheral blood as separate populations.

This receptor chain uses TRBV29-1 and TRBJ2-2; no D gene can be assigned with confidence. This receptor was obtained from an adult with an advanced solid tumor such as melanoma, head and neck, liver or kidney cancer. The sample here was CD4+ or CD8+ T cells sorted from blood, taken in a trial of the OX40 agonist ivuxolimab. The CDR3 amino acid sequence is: CSVEFGDSYTGELFF. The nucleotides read TGCAGCGTTGAATTCGGAGACTCTTACACCGGGGAGCTGTTTTTT.